The T cell receptor beta chain under discussion was sequenced for a study of shared T cell receptors in the human thymus. V dropped 7 bases and J dropped 1 base, with 16 bases sitting between them. CDR1 and CDR2 (germline): SNHLY, FYNNEI. CDR3 length: 15 residues. The assay was immunoSEQ multiplex PCR, and TCRdb's table has in-frame clones only and misses some. The data hold almost 550,000 clones, with 75% to 80% observed a single time. These data were also reused for a study on human thymus T cells. According to that study: It was healthy Finnish infants having corrective surgery for congenital heart defects who were the donors. Thymus tissue for the work was resected from patients undergoing corrective heart surgery.

The sequence came from a boy less than two years old with a congenital heart defect. The chain is built from TRBV2 and TRBJ1-1; weak D call: TRBD1 (6 bases). The material sequenced was thymocytes. The CDR3 DNA is TGTGCCAGCAAGCAGACCGGGACACCGAACACTGAAGCTTTCTTT. It translates to CASKQTGTPNTEAFF.